Each of the 25 T cell receptor beta chains below was sequenced from the same sample in a study of blood T cell repertoires in COVID-19 (dated by TCRdb to 2020 to 2022). Libraries were constructed by the immunoSEQ multiplex PCR assay. What TCRdb holds here is the immuneACCESS table cut down to in-frame rearrangements. Part of the clones is not present; checked against another copy, under half of the missing clones reflect an unresolved V gene, and the others are unexplained. Across this sample there are 150,000 to 160,000 clones, with approximately 85% seen only once. Approximately 0.6% of the sample lies in the top ten. Sequences were obtained from peripheral blood. The receptors were gathered from a man in his fifties or sixties with COVID-19, enrolled during active disease.

V gene TRBV3-1 (or the pseudogene TRBV3-2) combines with J gene TRBJ1-1; 9 nucleotides line up with TRBD1. The length of the CDR3 is 17 residues. Germline CDR1 and CDR2: LGHDT and YNNKEL (reference sequence). V shed 1 base and J 3 bases; nucleotides not matched to a gene: 9. The CDR3, as DNA: TGTGCCAGCAGCCAAGTACAGGGGGCAATCAAGGACACTGAAGCTTTCTTT. This sequence encodes CASSQVQGAIKDTEAFF.

The chain couples TRBV6-2 or TRBV6-3 to TRBJ2-2; D not resolved. The germline V gene has CDR1 MNHEY and CDR2 SVGEGT. The V end was cut by 0 bases, the J end by 8 bases, with 10 bases between. The CDR3 has 14 residues. CDR3 nucleotides: TGTGCCAGCAGTTACTCGGTCCGGTCTGGGGAGCTGTTTTTT. It encodes CASSYSVRSGELFF.

V gene TRBV11-2 combines with J gene TRBJ2-1; 9 bases line up with TRBD1. This CDR3 region has 16 residues. The junction had 7 bases not matched to a gene; V was cut back by 5 bases and J by 2 bases. Per the germline V gene, CDR1 is SGHAT and CDR2 is FQNNGV. The CDR3 DNA is TGTGCCAGCAGCGCCGTACAGGGGGCCACCTACAATGAGCAGTTCTTC. This translates into CASSAVQGATYNEQFF. Together with reference TRBV11-2 and TRBJ2-1, the CDR3 gives the full variable domain: EAGVAQSPRYKIIEKRQSVAFWCNPISGHATLYWYQQILGQGPKLLIQFQNNGVVDDSQLPKDRFSAERLKGVDSTLKIQPAKLEDSAVYLCASSAVQGATYNEQFFGPGTRLTVL.

This clone has just one count. The chain links TRBV18 to TRBJ1-2, with no clear D. The V gene lost 4 bases and the J gene lost 6 bases, with 12 bases spanning the gap. Per the germline V gene, CDR1 is KGHSH and CDR2 is LQKENI. This CDR3 comprises 13 residues. For the CDR3, the DNA is TGTGCCAGCTCACAATCCCGCACGGATGGCTACACCTTC. Amino acids: CASSQSRTDGYTF. Full variable domain (missing parts from reference TRBV18 and TRBJ1-2): NAGVMQNPRHLVRRRGQEARLRCSPMKGHSHVYWYRQLPEEGLKFMVYLQKENIIDESGMPKERFSAEFPKEGPSILRIQQVVRGDSAAYFCASSQSRTDGYTFGSGTRLTVV.

J is TRBJ1-5 and V is TRBV3-1 (or the pseudogene TRBV3-2), with 7 bases aligning to TRBD1. There are 14 residues in the CDR3. CDR1 LGHDT and CDR2 YNNKEL come from the germline V gene (reference sequence). The V gene end was trimmed by 1 base and the J gene end by 4 bases; junction bases not matched to a gene: 1. The chain's CDR3 is CASSQGTGNQPQHF. CDR3 sequence (DNA): TGTGCCAGCAGCCAAGGGACAGGTAATCAGCCCCAGCATTTT.

The V and J genes are TRBV12-3 or TRBV12-4 and TRBJ1-2; 8 bases align to TRBD1. With V trimmed by 5 bases and J by 8 bases, 7 bases remained unmatched. The CDR3 is 13 amino acids. The DNA of the CDR3 is TGTGCCAGCAGTCCCGGACAGGGAGAGGGCTACACCTTC. Translated: CASSPGQGEGYTF.

The chain has TRBV6-6 and TRBJ2-1; the D gene is possibly TRBD2 (6 bases). This CDR3 comprises 17 residues. Deletions cut 5 bases from V and 0 bases from J, with 17 bases between. CDR1 and CDR2 (germline): MNHNY, SVGAGI (reference sequence). This CDR3 reads CASSRPGLSSSYNEQFF. CDR3 DNA: TGTGCCAGCAGTCGACCGGGACTCTCGAGCTCCTACAATGAGCAGTTCTTC.

This clone was picked up one time. The V and J genes are TRBV18 and TRBJ1-2; tentative D call: TRBD1 (6 bases). V lost 6 bases and J 2 bases, leaving 16 bases between the germline ends. In germline, CDR1 is KGHSH, CDR2 LQKENI. The CDR3 has 15 residues. The CDR3 here is CASSPRQDRNYGYTF. The CDR3 DNA reads TGTGCCAGCTCTCCTCGACAGGACCGGAACTATGGCTACACCTTC.

This chain connects TRBV19 to TRBJ2-7; 7 positions match TRBD1. This CDR3 is built from 14 residues. Germline V gives CDR1 LNHDA, CDR2 SQIVND (reference sequence). V was clipped by 4 bases and J by 3 bases; unmatched bases: 6. The CDR3 is CASSTPGQSYEQYF. In DNA, the CDR3 is TGTGCCAGTAGTACCCCGGGACAGAGCTACGAGCAGTACTTC.

V is TRBV6-1 and J is TRBJ2-3; 10 positions match TRBD2. J gave up 1 base and V 4 bases, and 5 bases lay outside the gene matches. The germline CDR1 and CDR2 sequences are MNHNS and SASEGT. The CDR3 sequence is 16 residues long. The CDR3 loop reads CASSVRGTSGTDTQYF. The CDR3 DNA reads as TGTGCCAGCAGTGTACGCGGGACTAGCGGCACAGATACGCAGTATTTT.

The gene calls are TRBV5-4 and TRBJ2-1, with 7 positions matching TRBD2. The germline CDR1 and CDR2 sequences are SGHNT and YYREEE (reference sequence). The CDR3 is made up of 11 amino acids. V lost 5 bases to trimming and J lost 10 bases; unmatched junction nucleotides: 3. The CDR3 DNA is TGTGCCAGCAGTTACGGGGGGGAGCAGTTCTTC. Translating gives CASSYGGEQFF.

The chain carries TRBV7-9 and TRBJ1-2, with no clear D. The V end lost 2 bases, the J end lost 4 bases, and 5 bases lay between the germline ends. CDR3 length: 12 residues. CDR1 and CDR2 from the germline V gene are SEHNR and FQNEAQ (reference sequence). CDR3 bases: TGTGCCAGCAGCTTACCCAGCTATGGCTACACCTTC. Translation: CASSLPSYGYTF.

This clone was counted a few times. V usage is TRBV24-1 and J usage is TRBJ1-2, with D unresolved. This CDR3 comprises 12 residues. Germline CDR1 reads KGHDR; CDR2 reads SFDVKD. Trimming cost V 7 bases and J 1 base, with 6 bases left between them. CDR3 nucleotide sequence: TGTGCCACCAGCGGAGGTAACTATGGCTACACCTTC. Its translation: CATSGGNYGYTF.

This clone was counted once. J is TRBJ1-5 and V is TRBV3-1 (or the pseudogene TRBV3-2); D might be TRBD1 (5 bases). Germline values: CDR1 LGHDT, CDR2 YNNKEL (reference sequence). CDR3 size: 13 residues. The ends were cut back, 2 bases at V and 7 bases at J, with 9 bases in the middle. DNA for the CDR3: TGTGCCAGCAGCCAAATGGGGGGACAGCCCCAGCATTTT. Translated: CASSQMGGQPQHF.

The chain is built from TRBV28 and TRBJ1-1, with 9 bases fitting TRBD1. CDR3 length equals 13 residues. Germline values: CDR1 MDHEN, CDR2 SYDVKM. The V and J ends lost 8 bases and 5 bases, in that order; junction bases with no gene match: 6. CDR3 sequence: CASGQGRRTEAFF. DNA for the CDR3: TGTGCCAGCGGACAGGGGAGAAGGACTGAAGCTTTCTTT.

V gene TRBV18 combines with J gene TRBJ1-5, with D possibly matching TRBD1 (6 bases). Trimming removed 5 bases at V and 5 bases at J, with 7 bases between. CDR3 length equals 12 residues. CDR1 and CDR2 from the germline V gene are KGHSH and LQKENI. The CDR3 DNA sequence: TGTGCCAGCTCAGCAGGGGATCAGCCCCAGCATTTT. Its protein is CASSAGDQPQHF.

This clone was seen just once. CDR3 sequence: CASSSGLPLHF. The CDR3 coding sequence is TGTGCCAGCAGTTCGGGGTTACCCCTCCACTTT. The V gene is TRBV28, the J gene TRBJ1-6; D uncertain. CDR1 and CDR2 from the germline V gene are MDHEN and SYDVKM. The CDR3 runs to 11 residues. Deletions cut 4 bases from V and 12 bases from J, with 7 bases between.

The chain joins TRBV5-1 to TRBJ1-4; 8 bases agree with TRBD1. Per the germline V gene, CDR1 is SGHRS and CDR2 is YFSETQ. The CDR3 totals 12 residues. Trimming at V came to 5 bases and at J to 10 bases, leaving 4 bases not matched to a gene. For the CDR3, the DNA is TGCGCCAGCAGGGACAGGGAGGGAAAACTGTTTTTT. It is translated as CASRDREGKLFF.

This rearrangement joins TRBV5-1 to TRBJ2-1, with 8 bases lining up with TRBD2. The CDR3 is made up of 15 amino acids. V gave up 3 bases and J gave up 5 bases; unmatched junction bases: 7. Germline V CDR1 and CDR2: SGHRS, YFSETQ. The CDR3 loop reads CASSSGSGADNEQFF. DNA for the CDR3: TGCGCCAGCAGCTCGGGTAGCGGGGCTGACAATGAGCAGTTCTTC.

The genes are TRBV6-5 and TRBJ1-1; 8 bases map to TRBD1. The V and J ends lost 6 bases and 4 bases, in that order; junction bases with no gene match: 7. In germline, CDR1 is MNHEY, CDR2 SVGAGI. The CDR3 is 14 residues long. CDR3 in DNA: TGTGCCAGCAGAGCAGGACAGGGTACCACTGAAGCTTTCTTT. Translation: CASRAGQGTTEAFF.

The chain links TRBV6-5 to TRBJ2-7; 7 bases are shared with TRBD1. Unmatched junction bases numbered 6, after V lost 4 bases and J lost 3 bases. The CDR3 is 14 residues long. Germline V gene data show CDR1 as MNHEY and CDR2 as SVGAGI. The DNA for the CDR3 is TGTGCCAGCAGTTTATCAGGGGGTTTCTACGAGCAGTACTTC. Translation: CASSLSGGFYEQYF.

This clone was seen just once. The CDR3 protein is CASSPGSPGNEQFF. The CDR3 region has the DNA TGTGCCAGCAGTCCGGGGTCACCGGGCAATGAGCAGTTCTTC. The J gene is TRBJ2-1, the V gene TRBV6-5, with D maybe TRBD2 (5 bases). Trimming pared 5 bases from V and 6 bases from J, leaving 14 bases between. The CDR3 loop spans 14 amino acids. The germline V gene encodes CDR1 MNHEY and CDR2 SVGAGI.

As regards this clone: Other nucleotide sequences from this sample produce the same CDR3. The chain is built from TRBV7-3 and TRBJ2-5; a weak D match, TRBD1 (6 bases). V lost 9 bases and J 1 base, leaving 18 bases between the germline ends. CDR3 length: 15 residues. The germline V gene encodes CDR1 SGHTA and CDR2 FQGTGA. In DNA, the CDR3 is TGTGCCAGTAGCCCACAGGGATTTGGCCAAGAGACCCAGTACTTC. Translated, it gives CASSPQGFGQETQYF.

The chain couples TRBV7-2 to TRBJ1-5; D call uncertain. V shed 0 bases and J shed 4 bases, with 13 bases lying between them. This CDR3 has 16 residues. Germline V CDR1 and CDR2: SGHTA, FQGNSA. CDR3 in DNA: TGTGCCAGCAGCTTAGCGGGTACAGAAAAAAATCAGCCCCAGCATTTT. It codes for CASSLAGTEKNQPQHF.

The rearrangement joins TRBV7-2 to TRBJ1-2; D is undetermined. The CDR3 covers 12 residues. Germline CDR1 and CDR2: SGHTA and FQGNSA. Trimming cost V 1 base and J 5 bases, with 5 bases left between them. This CDR3 reads CASSLDAYGYTF. CDR3 bases: TGTGCCAGCAGCTTAGATGCGTATGGCTACACCTTC.